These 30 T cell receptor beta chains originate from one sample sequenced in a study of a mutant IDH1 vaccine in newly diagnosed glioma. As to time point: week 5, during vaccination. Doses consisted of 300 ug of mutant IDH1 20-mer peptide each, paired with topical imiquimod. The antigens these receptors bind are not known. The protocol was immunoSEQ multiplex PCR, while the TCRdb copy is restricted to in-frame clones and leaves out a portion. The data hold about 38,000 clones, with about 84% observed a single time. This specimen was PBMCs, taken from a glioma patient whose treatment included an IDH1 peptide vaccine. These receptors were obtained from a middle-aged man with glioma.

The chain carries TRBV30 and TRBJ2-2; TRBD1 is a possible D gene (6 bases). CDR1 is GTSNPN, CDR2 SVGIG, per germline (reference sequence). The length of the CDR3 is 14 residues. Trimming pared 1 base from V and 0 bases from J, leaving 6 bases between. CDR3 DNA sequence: TGTGCCTGGAGTGGACAGGCGAACACCGGGGAGCTGTTTTTT. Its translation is CAWSGQANTGELFF. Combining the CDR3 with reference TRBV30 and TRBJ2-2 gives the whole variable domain SQTIHQWPATLVQPVGSPLSLECTVEGTSNPNLYWYRQAAGRGLQLLFYSVGIGQISSEVPQNLSASRPQDRQFILSSKKLLLSDSGFYLCAWSGQANTGELFFGEGSRLTVL.

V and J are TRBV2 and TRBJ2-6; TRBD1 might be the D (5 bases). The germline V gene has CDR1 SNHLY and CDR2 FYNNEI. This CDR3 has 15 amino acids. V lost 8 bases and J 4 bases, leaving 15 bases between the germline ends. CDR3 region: CASDDRLSGANVLTF. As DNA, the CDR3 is TGTGCCAGCGATGACAGATTGTCGGGGGCCAACGTCCTGACTTTC.

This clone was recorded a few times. The CDR3, as DNA: TGTGCCAGTAGTGCCCGGACAGGGTGGACAGGGGCCAACGTCCTGACTTTC. The encoded protein is CASSARTGWTGANVLTF. The rearrangement uses TRBV19 and TRBJ2-6, with TRBD1 identical over 8 bases. Germline V lookup: CDR1 LNHDA, CDR2 SQIVND (reference sequence). This CDR3 is built from 17 residues. The V and J ends lost 5 bases and 4 bases, in that order; junction bases with no gene match: 10. Combining the CDR3 with reference TRBV19 and TRBJ2-6 gives the whole variable domain DGGITQSPKYLFRKEGQNVTLSCEQNLNHDAMYWYRQDPGQGLRLIYYSQIVNDFQKGDIAEGYSVSREKKESFPLTVTSAQKNPTAFYLCASSARTGWTGANVLTFGAGSRLTVL.

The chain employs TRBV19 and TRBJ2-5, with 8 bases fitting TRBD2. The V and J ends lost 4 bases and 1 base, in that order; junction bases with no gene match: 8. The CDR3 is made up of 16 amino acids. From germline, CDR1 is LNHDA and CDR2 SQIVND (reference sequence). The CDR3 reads CASSKGSGGAQETQYF. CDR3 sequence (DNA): TGTGCCAGTAGTAAGGGGAGCGGGGGAGCCCAAGAGACCCAGTACTTC.

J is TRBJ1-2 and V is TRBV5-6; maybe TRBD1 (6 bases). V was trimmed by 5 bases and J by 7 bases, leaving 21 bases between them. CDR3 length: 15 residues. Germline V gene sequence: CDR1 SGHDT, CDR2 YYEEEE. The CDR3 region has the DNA TGTGCCAGCAGAGCCCCACAGGGTAGAGTGGGTGGCTACACCTTC. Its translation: CASRAPQGRVGGYTF.

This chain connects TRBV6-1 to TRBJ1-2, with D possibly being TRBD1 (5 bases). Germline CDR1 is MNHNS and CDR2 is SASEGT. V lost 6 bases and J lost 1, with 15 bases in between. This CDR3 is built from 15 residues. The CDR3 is CASRRTWGSNYGYTF. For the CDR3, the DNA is TGTGCCAGCAGGAGGACGTGGGGGAGTAACTATGGCTACACCTTC.

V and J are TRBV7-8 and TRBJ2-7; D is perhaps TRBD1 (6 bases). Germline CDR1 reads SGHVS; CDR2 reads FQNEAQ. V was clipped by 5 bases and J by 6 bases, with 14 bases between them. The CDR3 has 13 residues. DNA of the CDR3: TGTGCCAGCAGCCCCCTTTTAGGGGGCGAGCAGTACTTC. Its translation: CASSPLLGGEQYF.

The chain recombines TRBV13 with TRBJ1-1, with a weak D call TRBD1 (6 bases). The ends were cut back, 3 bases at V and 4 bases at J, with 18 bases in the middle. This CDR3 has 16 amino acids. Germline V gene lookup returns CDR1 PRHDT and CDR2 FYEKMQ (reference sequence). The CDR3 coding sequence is TGTGCCAGCAGCTTGTCCCTTGGGACACCGATCACTGAAGCTTTCTTT. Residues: CASSLSLGTPITEAFF.

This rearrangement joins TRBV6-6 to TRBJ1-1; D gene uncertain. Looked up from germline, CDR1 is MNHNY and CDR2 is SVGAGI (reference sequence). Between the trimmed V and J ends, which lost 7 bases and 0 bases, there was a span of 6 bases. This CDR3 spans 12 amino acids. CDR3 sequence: CASTRLNTEAFF. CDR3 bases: TGTGCCAGCACCCGATTGAACACTGAAGCTTTCTTT.

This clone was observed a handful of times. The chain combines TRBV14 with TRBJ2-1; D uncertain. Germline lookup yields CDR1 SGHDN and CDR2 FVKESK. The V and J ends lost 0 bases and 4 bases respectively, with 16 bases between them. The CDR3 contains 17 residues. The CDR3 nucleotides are TGTGCCAGCAGCCAAGATCGGGCCTTCTTGGGATACAATGAGCAGTTCTTC. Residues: CASSQDRAFLGYNEQFF.

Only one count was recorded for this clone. DNA of the CDR3: TGTGCCTGGAGTGTGGCGGATAATCAGTACTTC. Translated, it gives CAWSVADNQYF. The genes are TRBV30 and TRBJ2-4; D gene ambiguous. V shed 0 bases and J shed 12 bases, with 9 bases lying between them. The CDR3 spans 11 residues. From germline, CDR1 is GTSNPN and CDR2 SVGIG (reference sequence).

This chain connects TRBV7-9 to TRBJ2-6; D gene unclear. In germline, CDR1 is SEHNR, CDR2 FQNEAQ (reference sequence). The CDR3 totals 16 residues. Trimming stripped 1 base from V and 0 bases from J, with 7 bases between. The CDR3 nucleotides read TGTGCCAGCAGCTTAGAACGGAACTCTGGGGCCAACGTCCTGACTTTC. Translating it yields CASSLERNSGANVLTF.

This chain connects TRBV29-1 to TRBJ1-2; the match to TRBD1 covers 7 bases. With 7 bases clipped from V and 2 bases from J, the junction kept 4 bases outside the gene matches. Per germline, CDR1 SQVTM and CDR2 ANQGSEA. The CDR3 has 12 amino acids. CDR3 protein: CSASGQNYGYTF. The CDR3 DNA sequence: TGCAGCGCATCGGGACAGAACTATGGCTACACCTTC.

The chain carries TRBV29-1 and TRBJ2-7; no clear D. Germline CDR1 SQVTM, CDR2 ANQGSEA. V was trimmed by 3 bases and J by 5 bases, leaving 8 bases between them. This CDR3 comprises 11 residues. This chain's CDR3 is CSVDHRNEQYF. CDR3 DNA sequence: TGCAGCGTTGATCACCGTAACGAGCAGTACTTC.

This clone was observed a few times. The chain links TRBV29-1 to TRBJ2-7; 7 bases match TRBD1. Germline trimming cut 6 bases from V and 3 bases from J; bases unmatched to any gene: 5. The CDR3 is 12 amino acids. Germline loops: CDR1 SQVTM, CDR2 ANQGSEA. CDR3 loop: CSVLDRNYEQYF. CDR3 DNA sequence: TGCAGCGTCCTGGACAGGAACTACGAGCAGTACTTC.

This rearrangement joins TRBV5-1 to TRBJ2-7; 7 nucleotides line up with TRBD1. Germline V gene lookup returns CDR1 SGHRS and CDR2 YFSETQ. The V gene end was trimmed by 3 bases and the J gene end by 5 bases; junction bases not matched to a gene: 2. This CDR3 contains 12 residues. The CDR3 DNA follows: TGCGCCAGCAGCTGGGACAGCAACGAGCAGTACTTC. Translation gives CASSWDSNEQYF.

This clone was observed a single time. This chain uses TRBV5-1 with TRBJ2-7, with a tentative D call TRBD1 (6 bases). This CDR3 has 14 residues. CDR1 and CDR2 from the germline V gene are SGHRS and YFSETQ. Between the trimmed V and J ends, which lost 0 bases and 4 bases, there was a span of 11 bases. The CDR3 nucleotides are TGCGCCAGCAGCTTGGCTCAGGGGATGTACGAGCAGTACTTC. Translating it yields CASSLAQGMYEQYF.

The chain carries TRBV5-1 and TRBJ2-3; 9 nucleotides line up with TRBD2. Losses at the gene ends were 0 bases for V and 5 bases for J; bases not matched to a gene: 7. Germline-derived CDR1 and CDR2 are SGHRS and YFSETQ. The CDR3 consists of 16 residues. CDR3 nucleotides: TGCGCCAGCAGCTTGGAATCGGGACTAGCCGTAGATACGCAGTATTTT. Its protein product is CASSLESGLAVDTQYF. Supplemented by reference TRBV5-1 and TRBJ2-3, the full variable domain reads KAGVTQTPRYLIKTRGQQVTLSCSPISGHRSVSWYQQTPGQGLQFLFEYFSETQRNKGNFPGRFSGRQFSNSRSEMNVSTLELGDSALYLCASSLESGLAVDTQYFGPGTRLTVL.

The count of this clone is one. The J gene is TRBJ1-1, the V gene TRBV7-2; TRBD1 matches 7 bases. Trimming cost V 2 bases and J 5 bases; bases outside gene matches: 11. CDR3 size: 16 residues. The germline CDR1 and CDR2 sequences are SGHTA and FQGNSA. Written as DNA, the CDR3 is TGTGCCAGCAGCTTAAGAACTACAGGGGCGGGGACTGAAGCTTTCTTT. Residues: CASSLRTTGAGTEAFF.

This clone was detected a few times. CDR3 region: CAWNRGRGQPQHF. The CDR3 nucleotides read TGTGCCTGGAACAGGGGAAGAGGACAGCCCCAGCATTTT. The V gene is TRBV30, the J gene TRBJ1-5; 7 bases map to TRBD1. This CDR3 is 13 amino acids long. Germline lookup yields CDR1 GTSNPN and CDR2 SVGIG (reference sequence). The junction had 7 bases not matched to a gene; V was cut back by 4 bases and J by 7 bases.

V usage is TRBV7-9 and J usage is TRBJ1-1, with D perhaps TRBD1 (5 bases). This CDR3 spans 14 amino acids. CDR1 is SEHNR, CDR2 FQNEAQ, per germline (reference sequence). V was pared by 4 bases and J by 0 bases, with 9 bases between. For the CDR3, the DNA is TGTGCCAGCAGCTCCCACAGGATGAACACTGAAGCTTTCTTT. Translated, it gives CASSSHRMNTEAFF.

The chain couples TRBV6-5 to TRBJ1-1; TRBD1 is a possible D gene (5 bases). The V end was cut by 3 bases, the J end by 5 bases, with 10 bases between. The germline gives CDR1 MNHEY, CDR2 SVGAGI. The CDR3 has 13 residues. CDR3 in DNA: TGTGCCAGCAGTTATCAGGGAAAAACTGAAGCTTTCTTT. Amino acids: CASSYQGKTEAFF.

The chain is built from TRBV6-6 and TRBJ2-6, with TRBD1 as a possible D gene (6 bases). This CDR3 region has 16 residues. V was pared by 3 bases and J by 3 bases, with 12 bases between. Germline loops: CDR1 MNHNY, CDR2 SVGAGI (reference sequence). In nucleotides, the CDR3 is TGTGCCAGCAGTTATTCTCAGGGGTTTGGGGCCAACGTCCTGACTTTC. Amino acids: CASSYSQGFGANVLTF.

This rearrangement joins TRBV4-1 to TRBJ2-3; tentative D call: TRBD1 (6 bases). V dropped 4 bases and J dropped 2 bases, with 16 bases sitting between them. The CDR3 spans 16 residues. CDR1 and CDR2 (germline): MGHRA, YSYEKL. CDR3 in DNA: TGCGCCAGCAGCCGCACTGGGGGCGGGCTCACAGATACGCAGTATTTT. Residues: CASSRTGGGLTDTQYF.

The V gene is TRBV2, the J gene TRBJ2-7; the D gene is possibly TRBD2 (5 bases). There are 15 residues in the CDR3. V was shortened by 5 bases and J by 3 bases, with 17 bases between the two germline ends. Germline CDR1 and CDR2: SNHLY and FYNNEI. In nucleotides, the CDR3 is TGTGCCAGCAGTTCCACCCTCAGCGGCGTCTACGAGCAGTACTTC. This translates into CASSSTLSGVYEQYF.

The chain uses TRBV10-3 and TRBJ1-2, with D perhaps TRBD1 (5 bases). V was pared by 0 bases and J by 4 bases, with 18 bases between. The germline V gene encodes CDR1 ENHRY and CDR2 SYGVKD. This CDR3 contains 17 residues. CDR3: CAISESSIGRGSYGYTF. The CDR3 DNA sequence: TGTGCCATCAGTGAGTCTTCAATTGGAAGGGGAAGCTATGGCTACACCTTC.

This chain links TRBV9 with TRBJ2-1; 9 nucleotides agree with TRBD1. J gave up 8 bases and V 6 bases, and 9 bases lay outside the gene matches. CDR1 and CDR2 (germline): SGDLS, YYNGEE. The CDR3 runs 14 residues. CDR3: CASIRQGEIYEQFF. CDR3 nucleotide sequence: TGTGCCAGCATTAGACAGGGGGAGATCTATGAGCAGTTCTTC.

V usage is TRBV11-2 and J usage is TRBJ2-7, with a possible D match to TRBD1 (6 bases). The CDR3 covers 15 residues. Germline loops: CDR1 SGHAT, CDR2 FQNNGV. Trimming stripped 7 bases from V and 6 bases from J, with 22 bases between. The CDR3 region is CASTPTGNPRGEQYF. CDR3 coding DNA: TGTGCCAGCACCCCCACGGGGAATCCCAGGGGCGAGCAGTACTTC. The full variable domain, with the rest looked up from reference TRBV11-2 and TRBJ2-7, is EAGVAQSPRYKIIEKRQSVAFWCNPISGHATLYWYQQILGQGPKLLIQFQNNGVVDDSQLPKDRFSAERLKGVDSTLKIQPAKLEDSAVYLCASTPTGNPRGEQYFGPGTRLTVT.

The CDR3 nucleotides read TGTGCCAGCAGTTACGAGGGCGGAAGGGAGCTGTTTTTT. Amino acid sequence: CASSYEGGRELFF. This chain connects TRBV6-5 to TRBJ2-2; D may be TRBD2 (5 bases). V was clipped by 2 bases and J by 9 bases, with 10 bases between them. The CDR3 covers 13 residues. Germline V CDR1 and CDR2: MNHEY, SVGAGI.

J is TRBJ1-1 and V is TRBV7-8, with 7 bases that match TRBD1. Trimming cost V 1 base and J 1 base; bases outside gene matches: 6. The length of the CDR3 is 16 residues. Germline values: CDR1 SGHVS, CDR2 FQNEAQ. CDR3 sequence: CASSLGLGQRNTEAFF. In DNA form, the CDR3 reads TGTGCCAGCAGCTTAGGACTGGGACAGCGGAACACTGAAGCTTTCTTT.